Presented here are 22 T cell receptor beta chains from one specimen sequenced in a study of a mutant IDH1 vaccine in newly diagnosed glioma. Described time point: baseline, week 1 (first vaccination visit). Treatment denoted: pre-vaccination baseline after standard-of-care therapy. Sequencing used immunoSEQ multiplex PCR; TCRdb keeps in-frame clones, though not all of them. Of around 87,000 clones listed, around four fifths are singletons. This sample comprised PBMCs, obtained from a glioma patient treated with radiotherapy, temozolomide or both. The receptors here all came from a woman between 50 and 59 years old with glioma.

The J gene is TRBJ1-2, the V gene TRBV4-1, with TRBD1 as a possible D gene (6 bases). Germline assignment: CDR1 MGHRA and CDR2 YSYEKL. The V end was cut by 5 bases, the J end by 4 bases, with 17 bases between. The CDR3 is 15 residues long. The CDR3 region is CASSTPLQGTYGYTF. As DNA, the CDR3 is TGCGCCAGCAGCACCCCCTTACAGGGTACCTATGGCTACACCTTC.

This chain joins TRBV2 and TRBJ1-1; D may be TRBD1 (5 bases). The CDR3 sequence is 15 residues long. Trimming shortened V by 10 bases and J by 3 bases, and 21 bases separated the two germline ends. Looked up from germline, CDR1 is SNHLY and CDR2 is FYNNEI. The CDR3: CATRSLQLGDTEAFF. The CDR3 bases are TGTGCCACCAGATCACTACAACTGGGGGACACTGAAGCTTTCTTT.

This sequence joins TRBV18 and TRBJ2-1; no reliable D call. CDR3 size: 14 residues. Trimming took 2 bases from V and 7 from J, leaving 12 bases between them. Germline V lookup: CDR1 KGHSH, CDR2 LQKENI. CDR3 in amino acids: CASSPIELGNEQFF. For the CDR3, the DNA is TGTGCCAGCTCACCAATCGAATTGGGGAATGAGCAGTTCTTC. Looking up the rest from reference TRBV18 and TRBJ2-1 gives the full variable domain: NAGVMQNPRHLVRRRGQEARLRCSPMKGHSHVYWYRQLPEEGLKFMVYLQKENIIDESGMPKERFSAEFPKEGPSILRIQQVVRGDSAAYFCASSPIELGNEQFFGPGTRLTVL.

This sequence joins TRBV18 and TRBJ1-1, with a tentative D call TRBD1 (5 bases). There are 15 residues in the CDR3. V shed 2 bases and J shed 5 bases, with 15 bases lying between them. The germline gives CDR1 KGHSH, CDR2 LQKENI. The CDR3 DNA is TGTGCCAGCTCACCAAGGTCCGGGGAGGGGACTGAAGCTTTCTTT. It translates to CASSPRSGEGTEAFF. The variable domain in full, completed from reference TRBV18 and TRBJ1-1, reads NAGVMQNPRHLVRRRGQEARLRCSPMKGHSHVYWYRQLPEEGLKFMVYLQKENIIDESGMPKERFSAEFPKEGPSILRIQQVVRGDSAAYFCASSPRSGEGTEAFFGQGTRLTVV.

Here the CDR3 DNA reads TGTGCCAGCAGCGTAGGAGGACGTGGGGCCAACGTCCTGACTTTC. This codes for CASSVGGRGANVLTF. The gene calls are TRBV9 and TRBJ2-6; D gene unclear. The germline CDR1 and CDR2 sequences are SGDLS and YYNGEE. The ends were cut back, 0 bases at V and 3 bases at J, with 7 bases in the middle. The CDR3 sequence is 15 residues long.

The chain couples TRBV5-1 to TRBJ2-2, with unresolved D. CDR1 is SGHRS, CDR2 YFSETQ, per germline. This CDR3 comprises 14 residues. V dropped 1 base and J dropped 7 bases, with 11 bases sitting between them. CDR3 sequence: CASSLSRTGGELFF. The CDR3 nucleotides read TGCGCCAGCAGCTTGAGTAGGACCGGCGGGGAGCTGTTTTTT.

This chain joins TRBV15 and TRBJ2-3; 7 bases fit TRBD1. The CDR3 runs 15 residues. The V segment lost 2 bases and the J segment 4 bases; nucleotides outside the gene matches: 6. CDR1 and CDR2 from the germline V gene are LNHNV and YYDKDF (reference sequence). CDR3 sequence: CATSRRTGGADTQYF. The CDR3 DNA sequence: TGTGCCACCAGCAGACGGACAGGCGGAGCAGATACGCAGTATTTT.

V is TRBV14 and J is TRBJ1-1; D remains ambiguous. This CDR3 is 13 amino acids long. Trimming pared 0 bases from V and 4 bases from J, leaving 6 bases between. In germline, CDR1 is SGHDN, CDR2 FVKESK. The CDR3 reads CASSQDYSTEAFF. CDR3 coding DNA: TGTGCCAGCAGCCAAGACTACAGCACTGAAGCTTTCTTT.

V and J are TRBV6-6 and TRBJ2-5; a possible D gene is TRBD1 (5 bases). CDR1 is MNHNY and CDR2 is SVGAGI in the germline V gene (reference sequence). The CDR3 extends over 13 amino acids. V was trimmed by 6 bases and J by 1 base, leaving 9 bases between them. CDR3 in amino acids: CASRYRIQETQYF. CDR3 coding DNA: TGTGCCAGCAGATACAGGATCCAAGAGACCCAGTACTTC.

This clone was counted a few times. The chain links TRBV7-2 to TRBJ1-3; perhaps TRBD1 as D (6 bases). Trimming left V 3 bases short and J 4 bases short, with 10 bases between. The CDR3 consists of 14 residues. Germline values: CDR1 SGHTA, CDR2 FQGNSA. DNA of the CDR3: TGTGCCAGCAGCTTTGGGGGGCTCGGAAACACCATATATTTT. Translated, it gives CASSFGGLGNTIYF.

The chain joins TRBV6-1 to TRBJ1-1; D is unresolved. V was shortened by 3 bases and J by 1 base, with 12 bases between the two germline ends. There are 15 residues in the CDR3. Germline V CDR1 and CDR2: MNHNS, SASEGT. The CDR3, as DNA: TGTGCCAGCAGTGACACGTCTAAGGGGAACACTGAAGCTTTCTTT. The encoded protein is CASSDTSKGNTEAFF.

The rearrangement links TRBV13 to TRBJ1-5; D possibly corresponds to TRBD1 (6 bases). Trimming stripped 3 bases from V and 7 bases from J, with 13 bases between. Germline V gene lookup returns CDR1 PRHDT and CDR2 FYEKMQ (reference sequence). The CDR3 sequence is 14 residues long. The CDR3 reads CASSFGRGLQPQHF. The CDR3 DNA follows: TGTGCCAGCAGCTTCGGCAGGGGACTCCAGCCCCAGCATTTT.

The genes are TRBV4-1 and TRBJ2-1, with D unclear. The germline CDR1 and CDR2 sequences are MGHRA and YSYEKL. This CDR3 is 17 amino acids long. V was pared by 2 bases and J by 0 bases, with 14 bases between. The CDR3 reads CASSQRRTNRSYNEQFF. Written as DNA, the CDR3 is TGCGCCAGCAGCCAACGACGCACAAACCGCTCCTACAATGAGCAGTTCTTC.

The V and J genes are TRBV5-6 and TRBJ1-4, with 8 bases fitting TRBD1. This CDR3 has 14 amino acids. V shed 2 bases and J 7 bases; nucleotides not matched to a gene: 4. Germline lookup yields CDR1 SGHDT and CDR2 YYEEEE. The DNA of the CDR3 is TGTGCCAGCAGCTTAAGACAGGGGATTGAAAAACTGTTTTTT. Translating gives CASSLRQGIEKLFF.

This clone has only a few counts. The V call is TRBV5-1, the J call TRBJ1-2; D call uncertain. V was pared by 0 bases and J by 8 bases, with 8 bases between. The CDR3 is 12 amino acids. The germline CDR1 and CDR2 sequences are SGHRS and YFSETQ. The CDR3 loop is CASSLEGGGYTF. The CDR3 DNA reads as TGCGCCAGCAGCTTGGAGGGAGGCGGCTACACCTTC.

CDR3 amino acids: CASAGASGDAKNIQYF. The CDR3 DNA sequence: TGTGCCAGCGCGGGAGCGAGCGGGGATGCCAAAAACATTCAGTACTTC. V gene TRBV2 combines with J gene TRBJ2-4, with 7 bases matching TRBD2. The V segment lost 8 bases and the J segment 1 base; nucleotides outside the gene matches: 11. CDR1 and CDR2 from the germline V gene are SNHLY and FYNNEI. The CDR3 has 16 residues.

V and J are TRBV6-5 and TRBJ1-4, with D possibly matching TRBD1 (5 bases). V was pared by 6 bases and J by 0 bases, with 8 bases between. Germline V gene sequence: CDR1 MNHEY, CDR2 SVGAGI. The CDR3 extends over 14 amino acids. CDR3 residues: CASRRQTTNEKLFF. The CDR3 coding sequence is TGTGCCAGCAGACGACAGACAACTAATGAAAAACTGTTTTTT.

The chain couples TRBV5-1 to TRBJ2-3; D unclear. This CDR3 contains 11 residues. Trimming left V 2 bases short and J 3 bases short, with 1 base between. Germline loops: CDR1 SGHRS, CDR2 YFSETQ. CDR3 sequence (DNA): TGCGCCAGCAGCTTTACAGATACGCAGTATTTT. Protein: CASSFTDTQYF.

CDR3 amino acids: CASTDPSTSNYGYTF. CDR3 DNA sequence: TGTGCCAGCACCGACCCCTCAACATCGAACTATGGCTACACCTTC. This sequence joins TRBV6-5 and TRBJ1-2; no definite D call. The CDR3 spans 15 residues. Germline CDR1 is MNHEY and CDR2 is SVGAGI. The ends were cut back, 7 bases at V and 2 bases at J, with 17 bases in the middle.

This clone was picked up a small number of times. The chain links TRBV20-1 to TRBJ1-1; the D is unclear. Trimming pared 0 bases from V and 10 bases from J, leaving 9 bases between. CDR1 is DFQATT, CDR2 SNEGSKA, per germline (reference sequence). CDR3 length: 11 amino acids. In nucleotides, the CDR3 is TGCAGTGCTAGAGAGTTCCAAGGAGCTTTCTTT. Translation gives CSAREFQGAFF.

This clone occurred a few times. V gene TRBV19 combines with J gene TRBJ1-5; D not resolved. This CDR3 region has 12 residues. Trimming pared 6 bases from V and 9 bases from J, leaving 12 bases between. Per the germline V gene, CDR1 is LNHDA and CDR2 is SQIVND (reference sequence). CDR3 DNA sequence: TGTGCCAGTAGCGTGCCCCAAGGGCCCCAGCATTTT. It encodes CASSVPQGPQHF. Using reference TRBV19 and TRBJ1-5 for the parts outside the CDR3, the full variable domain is DGGITQSPKYLFRKEGQNVTLSCEQNLNHDAMYWYRQDPGQGLRLIYYSQIVNDFQKGDIAEGYSVSREKKESFPLTVTSAQKNPTAFYLCASSVPQGPQHFGDGTRLSIL.

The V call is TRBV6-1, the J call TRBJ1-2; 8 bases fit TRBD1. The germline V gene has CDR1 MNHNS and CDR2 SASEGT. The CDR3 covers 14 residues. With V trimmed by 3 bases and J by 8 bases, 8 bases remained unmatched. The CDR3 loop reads CASSETGTGTGYTF. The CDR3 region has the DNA TGTGCCAGCAGTGAGACCGGGACAGGAACGGGCTACACCTTC.